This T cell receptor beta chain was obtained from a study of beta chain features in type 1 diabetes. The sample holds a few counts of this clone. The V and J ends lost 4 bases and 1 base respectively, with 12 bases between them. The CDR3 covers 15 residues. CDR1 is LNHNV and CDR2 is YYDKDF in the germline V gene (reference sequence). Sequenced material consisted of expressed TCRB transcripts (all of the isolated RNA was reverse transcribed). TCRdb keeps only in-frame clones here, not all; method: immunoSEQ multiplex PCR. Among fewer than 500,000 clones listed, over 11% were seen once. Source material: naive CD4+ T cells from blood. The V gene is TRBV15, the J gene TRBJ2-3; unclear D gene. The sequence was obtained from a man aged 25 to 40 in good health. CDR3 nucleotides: TGTGCCACCAGCAACCTGACTCGGGGCACAGATACGCAGTATTTT. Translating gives CATSNLTRGTDTQYF.